A selection of T cell receptor beta chains follows, all from one sample in a study of cytomegalovirus exposure and HLA in healthy donors. Profiling relied on immunoSEQ multiplex PCR, and the TCRdb table lists in-frame clones only, not all of them. The data hold around 110,000 clones, with over 80% observed a single time. Sequences were obtained from PBMCs. All receptors derive from a young man in good health and CMV-seropositive. Each CDR3 is given with its conserved first and last residue. The D gene is left open where the match is weak. The size entry is marked missing in some rows and otherwise reads once, few, many or a size class.

d_call,j_call,clone_size,v_call,cdr3_nt,cdr3_aa
TRBD2,TRBJ2-1,-,TRBV4-2,TGTGCCAGCAGCCTAAGACTAGCGGGGGTTAATGAGCAGTTCTTC,CASSLRLAGVNEQFF
TRBD1,TRBJ2-6,few,TRBV7-9,TGTGCCAGCAGCTACCGGGACAGGGGGCCGGGGGCCAACGTCCTGACTTTC,CASSYRDRGPGANVLTF
-,TRBJ2-5,-,TRBV27,TGTGCCAGCAGGGATGGCCCATGGAGAGAGACCCAGTACTTC,CASRDGPWRETQYF
-,TRBJ1-2,once,TRBV6-5,TGTGCCAGCAGATATTCCGGGGTGAACTATGGCTACACCTTC,CASRYSGVNYGYTF
-,TRBJ1-5,-,TRBV27,TGTGCCAGCAGCCGAACTCTCGACAGGTGGAGTATTCAGCCCCAGCATTTT,CASSRTLDRWSIQPQHF
TRBD2,TRBJ2-3,-,TRBV28,TGTGCCAGCAGTTTACGGCTAGCGGGGGCCTTGCGGGGGAATACGCAGTATTTT,CASSLRLAGALRGNTQYF
-,TRBJ2-2,-,TRBV7-9,TGTTCCAGCAGCTCTAGTAGCAGGGAGCTGTTTTTT,CSSSSSSRELFF
-,TRBJ1-4,-,TRBV7-6,TGTGCCAGCAGCTTAGGGGTTCGGGGGGCAGATGAAAAACTGTTTTTT,CASSLGVRGADEKLFF
-,TRBJ1-5,-,TRBV5-4,TGTGCCAGCAGCGAGGAGTGGGGCCCCCAGCATTTT,CASSEEWGPQHF
-,TRBJ1-2,few,TRBV7-9,TGTGCCAGCAGCTTAGCGCTAACGGACTATGGCTACACCTTC,CASSLALTDYGYTF
-,TRBJ1-1,-,TRBV12-5,TGTGCTAGTGGTCAATTAGACACTGAAGCTTTCTTT,CASGQLDTEAFF
TRBD1,TRBJ2-5,-,TRBV2,TGTGCCACCCGGGACAGGGGGGATTGGGAGACCCAGTACTTC,CATRDRGDWETQYF
-,TRBJ2-5,-,TRBV7-9,TGTGCCAGCAGCCCCTGGGACACACAAGAGACCCAGTACTTC,CASSPWDTQETQYF
-,TRBJ2-1,-,TRBV11-1,TGTGCCAGCAGCTTAGTGAGCGGAGGGGAGCAGTTCTTC,CASSLVSGGEQFF
-,TRBJ2-7,few,TRBV2,TGTGCCAGCGACACAAGCTCCTACGAGCAGTACTTC,CASDTSSYEQYF
-,TRBJ2-1,-,TRBV15,TGTGCCACCAGCTTGACAAATGAGCAGTTCTTC,CATSLTNEQFF
-,TRBJ2-3,-,TRBV19,TGTGCCACTATAGGGACTCACGGGACAGATACGCAGTATTTT,CATIGTHGTDTQYF
-,TRBJ1-5,-,TRBV9,TGTGCCAGCAGCGAGGCACAGGGTGTAGGGCAGCCCCAGCATTTT,CASSEAQGVGQPQHF
-,TRBJ1-2,-,TRBV6-5,TGTGCCAGCGCTAGGGGCGGAAATACGGGCTACACCTTC,CASARGGNTGYTF